A single sample gave rise to the 22 T cell receptor beta chains below, sequenced in a study of PD-1 blockade in classical Hodgkin lymphoma. Each patient experienced a relapse that followed autologous stem cell transplantation, and brentuximab vedotin exposure varied. Data came from immunoSEQ multiplex PCR; TCRdb stores just in-frame clones and leaves some out. The profile covers 72,000 or so clones, with about 93% appearing a single time and approximately 8.2% taken by the ten largest. The starting material was peripheral blood mononuclear cells (PBMCs), obtained at baseline. Receptors originate from a human donor with classical Hodgkin lymphoma.

The J gene is TRBJ2-3, the V gene TRBV11-3; a possible D gene is TRBD1 (6 bases). Trimming removed 0 bases from V and 0 bases from J, with 7 bases in between. CDR1 SGHNT and CDR2 YENEEA come from the germline V gene. The CDR3 length is 15 residues. CDR3 sequence: CASSLEGQSTDTQYF. CDR3 sequence (DNA): TGTGCCAGCAGCTTAGAAGGACAGAGCACAGATACGCAGTATTTT.

The genes are TRBV5-8 and TRBJ1-4, with D uncertain. V dropped 4 bases and J dropped 4 bases, with 5 bases sitting between them. The CDR3 is 12 amino acids. Germline V CDR1 and CDR2: SGHTS, YDEGEE. The CDR3 DNA reads as TGTGCCAGCAGCCCCCTTAATGAAAAACTGTTTTTT. It translates to CASSPLNEKLFF.

This clone was counted a few times. The chain uses TRBV19 and TRBJ1-5; tentative D call: TRBD1 (6 bases). The CDR3 totals 16 residues. Germline assignment: CDR1 LNHDA and CDR2 SQIVND (reference sequence). V was cut by 4 bases and J by 3 bases, with 16 bases left in between. The CDR3 sequence is CASSTPGRGFNQPQHF. CDR3 in DNA: TGTGCCAGTAGTACCCCCGGCAGGGGTTTCAATCAGCCCCAGCATTTT. The variable domain in full, completed from reference TRBV19 and TRBJ1-5, reads DGGITQSPKYLFRKEGQNVTLSCEQNLNHDAMYWYRQDPGQGLRLIYYSQIVNDFQKGDIAEGYSVSREKKESFPLTVTSAQKNPTAFYLCASSTPGRGFNQPQHFGDGTRLSIL.

The V gene is TRBV7-9, the J gene TRBJ2-7; 14 bases match TRBD2. Trimming removed 4 bases from V and 7 bases from J; junction bases left unmatched: 6. Germline V CDR1 and CDR2: SEHNR, FQNEAQ (reference sequence). This CDR3 is 15 amino acids long. Here the CDR3 DNA reads TGTGCCAGCAGCTCGGGACTAGCGGGAGTCTGGGAGCAGTACTTC. Residues: CASSSGLAGVWEQYF.

V is TRBV7-9 and J is TRBJ2-7; possible D gene TRBD1, 5 bases. The germline V gene has CDR1 SEHNR and CDR2 FQNEAQ (reference sequence). V lost 1 base, J lost 6 bases, and 16 bases lay in between. This CDR3 is 15 amino acids long. As DNA, the CDR3 is TGTGCCAGCAGCTTAGAGGATGACGGACAATTCGAGCAGTACTTC. This gives the protein CASSLEDDGQFEQYF.

The V and J genes are TRBV19 and TRBJ1-4, with D possibly matching TRBD1 (6 bases). Trimming left V 1 base short and J 8 bases short, with 14 bases between. CDR3 length equals 15 residues. Germline CDR1 reads LNHDA; CDR2 reads SQIVND (reference sequence). CDR3 amino acids: CASSIGVQGREKLFF. The CDR3 DNA reads TGTGCCAGTAGTATAGGCGTACAGGGAAGGGAAAAACTGTTTTTT. Based on the CDR3 plus reference TRBV19 and TRBJ1-4, the full variable domain is DGGITQSPKYLFRKEGQNVTLSCEQNLNHDAMYWYRQDPGQGLRLIYYSQIVNDFQKGDIAEGYSVSREKKESFPLTVTSAQKNPTAFYLCASSIGVQGREKLFFGSGTQLSVL.

This sequence joins TRBV30 and TRBJ1-1, with D perhaps matching TRBD1 (5 bases). The CDR3 runs to 21 residues. Germline V gene data show CDR1 as GTSNPN and CDR2 as SVGIG (reference sequence). The V and J ends lost 2 bases and 1 base respectively, with 32 bases between them. This CDR3 reads CAWSPGGRWLERTGRNTEAFF. The DNA for the CDR3 is TGTGCCTGGAGTCCCGGCGGGCGTTGGTTGGAAAGAACAGGACGGAACACTGAAGCTTTCTTT.

This chain uses TRBV7-9 with TRBJ1-4; D perhaps matches TRBD1 (6 bases). V lost 3 bases, J lost 6 bases, and 17 bases lay in between. CDR3 length: 16 amino acids. CDR1 is SEHNR and CDR2 is FQNEAQ in the germline V gene (reference sequence). CDR3 region: CASSFFILEGDEKLFF. The CDR3 nucleotides read TGTGCCAGCAGCTTTTTTATCCTTGAGGGGGATGAAAAACTGTTTTTT.

This chain links TRBV15 with TRBJ2-7, with a weak D call TRBD2 (6 bases). The germline CDR1 and CDR2 sequences are LNHNV and YYDKDF (reference sequence). This CDR3 contains 12 residues. Deletions cut 0 bases from V and 7 bases from J, with 7 bases between. The CDR3 reads CATSRERGEQYF. In DNA form, the CDR3 reads TGTGCCACCAGCAGAGAGCGGGGAGAGCAGTACTTC.

The chain employs TRBV27 and TRBJ1-4; D might be TRBD1 (6 bases). CDR3 length: 14 amino acids. The V gene's germline CDR1 is MNHEY and CDR2 SMNVEV (reference sequence). Trimming cost V 5 bases and J 3 bases, with 10 bases left between them. The CDR3 spells CASSVTGSNEKLFF. DNA for the CDR3: TGTGCCAGCAGTGTCACAGGGTCTAATGAAAAACTGTTTTTT.

The chain has TRBV7-9 and TRBJ2-7, with 9 bases that match TRBD1. The CDR3 is 17 amino acids. V dropped 1 base and J dropped 2; count of bases not matched to a gene: 9. The germline V gene has CDR1 SEHNR and CDR2 FQNEAQ (reference sequence). The CDR3 reads CASSLEVFGTGTYEQYF. The CDR3 region has the DNA TGTGCCAGCAGCTTAGAGGTTTTTGGGACAGGGACCTACGAGCAGTACTTC.

The chain has TRBV6-1 and TRBJ2-3; TRBD1 is a possible D gene (5 bases). V lost 10 bases and J lost 0, with 14 bases in between. Germline-derived CDR1 and CDR2 are MNHNS and SASEGT. This CDR3 spans 14 amino acids. The CDR3 reads CATFPSGSTDTQYF. The CDR3 coding sequence is TGTGCCACATTCCCCTCAGGGAGCACAGATACGCAGTATTTT.

The table lists this clone with a count of one. CDR3 region: CASIHRKKTGPPHF. The CDR3 DNA reads TGTGCCAGCATCCATCGGAAAAAGACAGGACCGCCGCATTTT. The chain uses TRBV9 and TRBJ1-5, with D perhaps matching TRBD1 (6 bases). Germline V gives CDR1 SGDLS, CDR2 YYNGEE. Trimming pared 6 bases from V and 15 bases from J, leaving 25 bases between. This CDR3 spans 14 amino acids.

A remark on this clone: Distinct nucleotide sequences in the sample also encode this CDR3. The V and J genes are TRBV27 and TRBJ2-5; D might be TRBD1 (5 bases). The CDR3 has 14 residues. Trimming left V 6 bases short and J 1 base short, with 12 bases between. The germline V gene encodes CDR1 MNHEY and CDR2 SMNVEV (reference sequence). CDR3 bases: TGTGCCAGCAGGGGGCGGAACTTCCAAGAGACCCAGTACTTC. Translated: CASRGRNFQETQYF.

There are a few counts of this clone. The rearrangement links TRBV18 to TRBJ2-3, with D hard to call. The length of the CDR3 is 13 residues. The germline V gene encodes CDR1 KGHSH and CDR2 LQKENI. Trimming removed 0 bases at V and 3 bases at J, with 4 bases between. CDR3 sequence (DNA): TGTGCCAGCTCACCACCGGGGACAGATACGCAGTATTTT. Translating gives CASSPPGTDTQYF.

The chain couples TRBV27 to TRBJ2-7; D possibly corresponds to TRBD1 (5 bases). The germline CDR1 and CDR2 sequences are MNHEY and SMNVEV (reference sequence). The CDR3 has 13 residues. V was cut by 8 bases and J by 4 bases, with 15 bases left in between. CDR3 amino acids: CASGGISGYEQYF. The CDR3 DNA reads as TGTGCCAGCGGTGGTATCTCAGGGTACGAGCAGTACTTC.

The rearrangement joins TRBV11-3 to TRBJ2-5; tentative D call: TRBD1 (6 bases). The CDR3 has 17 amino acids. Germline V gene data show CDR1 as SGHNT and CDR2 as YENEEA. Trimming took 5 bases from V and 1 from J, leaving 20 bases between them. CDR3 protein: CASSQRWLRDTQETQYF. In nucleotides, the CDR3 is TGTGCCAGCAGCCAAAGGTGGCTACGGGACACCCAAGAGACCCAGTACTTC.

The chain couples TRBV7-6 to TRBJ2-2; D possibly matches TRBD1 or TRBD2 (5 bases each). V dropped 6 bases and J dropped 6 bases, with 11 bases sitting between them. Germline assignment: CDR1 SGHVS and CDR2 FNYEAQ. The CDR3 consists of 13 residues. The CDR3 is CASSLRGSGELFF. In nucleotides, the CDR3 is TGTGCCAGCAGTTTGAGGGGTTCCGGGGAGCTGTTTTTT.

The genes are TRBV27 and TRBJ2-3, with a possible D match to TRBD1 (5 bases). This CDR3 comprises 15 residues. V lost 5 bases, J lost 0 bases, and 12 bases lay in between. Germline V CDR1 and CDR2: MNHEY, SMNVEV (reference sequence). The CDR3 sequence: CASSKTGASTDTQYF. CDR3 DNA: TGTGCCAGCAGTAAAACAGGCGCTAGCACAGATACGCAGTATTTT.

The chain has TRBV11-2 and TRBJ2-3; perhaps TRBD1 as D (6 bases). The germline gives CDR1 SGHAT, CDR2 FQNNGV. The CDR3 extends over 15 amino acids. V shed 4 bases and J shed 2 bases, with 13 bases lying between them. The CDR3 sequence is CASSSLGQITDTQYF. The DNA of the CDR3 is TGTGCCAGCAGCTCCCTTGGACAGATCACAGATACGCAGTATTTT.

This sequence joins TRBV10-3 and TRBJ1-1; 7 nucleotides match TRBD1. The CDR3 covers 14 residues. Germline V lookup: CDR1 ENHRY, CDR2 SYGVKD. V dropped 0 bases and J dropped 5; count of bases not matched to a gene: 3. This CDR3 is CAISESGGGTEAFF. The CDR3, as DNA: TGTGCCATCAGTGAGTCAGGGGGCGGTACTGAAGCTTTCTTT.

The chain uses TRBV19 and TRBJ1-3; no clear D. CDR1 is LNHDA, CDR2 SQIVND, per germline (reference sequence). CDR3 length: 15 amino acids. V lost 5 bases to trimming and J lost 0 bases, with 11 bases between them. CDR3 nucleotide sequence: TGTGCCAGTAGTCCTACGAAGAGCTCTGGAAACACCATATATTTT. This encodes CASSPTKSSGNTIYF.